One sample yielded the 30 T cell receptor beta chains listed below, sequenced in a study of T cells in Graves' hyperthyroidism and ophthalmopathy. Amplification targeted TCR beta CDR3 regions from RNA transcripts. With the HTBI primer set, the TCR CDR3 went through a first round of RT-PCR. MiXCR, run by TCRdb on the multiplex PCR reads, gives a single entry per CDR3 protein. The sample lists some 600,000 distinct CDR3 sequences; about 15% were seen once. The sequenced sample was blood. The receptors were sampled from a woman aged 25 to 45 with Graves' hyperthyroidism that later progressed to Graves' ophthalmopathy.

This clonotype was detected many times. The V and J genes are TRBV27 and TRBJ2-1; no clear D gene. Trimming took 7 bases from V and 9 from J, leaving 7 bases between them. This CDR3 is 10 amino acids long. CDR1 is MNHEY, CDR2 SMNVEV, per germline (reference sequence). The CDR3 reads CASNQAEQFF. Written as DNA, the CDR3 is TGTGCCAGCAACCAGGCTGAGCAGTTCTTC.

This clonotype was seen a handful of times. A read error may explain this, as a much larger clone is one base away. The V gene is TRBV30, the J gene TRBJ1-1; D gene unclear. V shed 1 base and J shed 3 bases, with 9 bases lying between them. The germline gives CDR1 GTSNPN, CDR2 SVGIG (reference sequence). The CDR3 is 13 residues long. Here the CDR3 reads CAWSGVRDTEAFF. The CDR3 region has the DNA TGTGCCTGGAGTGGGGTTAGGGACACTGAAGCTTTCTTT.

This clonotype was seen many times. The genes are TRBV6-1 and TRBJ2-7; D may match TRBD1 or TRBD2 (6 bases each). The V gene lost 4 bases and the J gene lost 2 bases, with 15 bases spanning the gap. CDR1 MNHNS and CDR2 SASEGT come from the germline V gene. The CDR3 spans 15 residues. The DNA of the CDR3 is TGTGCCAGCAGTGGACCCTACGGGGGCCCCTACGAGCAGTACTTC. Protein product: CASSGPYGGPYEQYF.

This clonotype was seen more than once but under ten times. The rearrangement uses TRBV30 and TRBJ1-5, with D hard to call. Germline V lookup: CDR1 GTSNPN, CDR2 SVGIG (reference sequence). The CDR3 is 11 residues long. V lost 5 bases to trimming and J lost 3 bases, with 5 bases between them. The CDR3 loop reads CAWVHNQPQHF. CDR3 sequence (DNA): TGTGCCTGGGTACACAATCAGCCCCAGCATTTT.

This clonotype came up a few times. This sequence joins TRBV9 and TRBJ1-1, with 7 bases fitting TRBD1. Losses at the gene ends were 3 bases for V and 6 bases for J; bases not matched to a gene: 11. The germline CDR1 and CDR2 sequences are SGDLS and YYNGEE. The CDR3 spans 15 residues. The CDR3 nucleotides read TGTGCCAGCAGCGCAGTACAGGGGCGGTGGGCTGAAGCTTTCTTT. Translated, it gives CASSAVQGRWAEAFF.

Ten or more counts support this clonotype. V is TRBV2 and J is TRBJ2-7; tentative D call: TRBD2 (5 bases). Germline V gene sequence: CDR1 SNHLY, CDR2 FYNNEI. The CDR3 length is 14 residues. V lost 8 bases to trimming and J lost 0 bases, with 14 bases between them. In DNA, the CDR3 is TGTGCCAGCCGAAGGACTCATAACTCCTACGAGCAGTACTTC. Translating gives CASRRTHNSYEQYF.

This clonotype was counted many times. The chain has TRBV7-2 and TRBJ2-7; D not resolved. The germline gives CDR1 SGHTA, CDR2 FQGNSA. The CDR3 loop spans 13 amino acids. V was shortened by 5 bases and J by 3 bases, with 11 bases between the two germline ends. As DNA, the CDR3 is TGTGCCAGCAGCCAAGGGCAGGTCTACGAGCAGTACTTC. Translation: CASSQGQVYEQYF.

This clonotype was seen many times. This chain links TRBV28 with TRBJ2-7; 8 nucleotides align to TRBD1. With V trimmed by 7 bases and J by 1 base, 12 bases remained unmatched. The germline V gene encodes CDR1 MDHEN and CDR2 SYDVKM. The CDR3 covers 16 residues. This CDR3 is CASTRGQGSTSYEQYF. As DNA, the CDR3 is TGTGCCAGCACCCGAGGACAGGGATCGACTTCCTACGAGCAGTACTTC.

V and J are TRBV6-1 and TRBJ1-3; D perhaps matches TRBD1 (5 bases). CDR1 MNHNS and CDR2 SASEGT come from the germline V gene. The CDR3 consists of 13 residues. V gave up 6 bases and J gave up 8 bases, with 14 bases separating them. The CDR3 region is CASRSGGSDTIYF. CDR3 sequence (DNA): TGTGCCAGCAGATCGGGGGGATCGGACACCATATATTTT.

Of note for this clonotype: The junction departs from the called germline gene at one end, perhaps through a read error. The J gene is TRBJ2-7, the V gene TRBV20-1; a possible D gene is TRBD1 (5 bases). The CDR3 spans 14 residues. Germline loops: CDR1 DFQATT, CDR2 SNEGSKA (reference sequence). CDR3 protein: CSARDSRQTYGQYF. As DNA, the CDR3 is TGCAGTGCTAGAGATTCTCGACAGACCTACGGGCAGTACTTC.

This clonotype was detected a few times. The V and J genes are TRBV5-1 and TRBJ2-1; 11 nucleotides agree with TRBD2. Germline-derived CDR1 and CDR2 are SGHRS and YFSETQ. This CDR3 contains 14 residues. J gave up 14 bases and V 0 bases, and 7 bases lay outside the gene matches. In DNA, the CDR3 is TGCGCCAGCAGCTTGGAAGGTAGCGGGAGGGGTAAGTTCTTC. It encodes CASSLEGSGRGKFF.

In this sample, this clonotype turned up a few times. The chain recombines TRBV6-2 or TRBV6-3 with TRBJ2-1; TRBD1 might be the D (6 bases). Germline V gene data show CDR1 as MNHEY and CDR2 as SVGEGT. This CDR3 region has 15 residues. The V end lost 5 bases, the J end lost 7 bases, and 18 bases lay between the germline ends. The CDR3 coding sequence is TGTGCCAGCAGTCCAAGACAGGCCGACGCAAATGAGCAGTTCTTC. Amino acids: CASSPRQADANEQFF.

At least ten counts were recorded for this clonotype. This rearrangement joins TRBV2 to TRBJ1-1, with D tentatively TRBD1 (5 bases). Germline assignment: CDR1 SNHLY and CDR2 FYNNEI. The CDR3 runs to 13 residues. The V and J ends lost 7 bases and 3 bases respectively, with 12 bases between them. Written as DNA, the CDR3 is TGTGCCAGCAAGCGGGGGGAGGACACTGAAGCTTTCTTT. Translating gives CASKRGEDTEAFF.

The table lists this clonotype with many counts. This sequence joins TRBV4-1 and TRBJ2-7; D is possibly TRBD2 (6 bases). Trimming cost V 0 bases and J 6 bases, with 15 bases left between them. CDR1 is MGHRA and CDR2 is YSYEKL in the germline V gene. The CDR3 extends over 15 amino acids. CDR3 coding DNA: TGCGCCAGCAGCCAAGAGTCAGCCAGGGAGGTCGAGCAGTACTTC. This sequence encodes CASSQESAREVEQYF.

This chain uses TRBV5-5 with TRBJ2-1; 8 positions match TRBD2. Losses at the gene ends were 7 bases for V and 8 bases for J; bases not matched to a gene: 8. CDR3 length: 13 residues. Germline lookup yields CDR1 SGHKS and CDR2 YYEKEE (reference sequence). The CDR3 loop is CASGTSGSYEQFF. The CDR3 nucleotides read TGTGCCAGCGGGACGAGCGGGAGCTATGAGCAGTTCTTC.

As for this clonotype: A much larger clone is a single base away; this may be a read error. The chain joins TRBV28 to TRBJ1-1; unclear D gene. V lost 2 bases and J lost 3, with 16 bases in between. Germline-derived CDR1 and CDR2 are MDHEN and SYDVKM. The CDR3 is made up of 16 amino acids. The DNA for the CDR3 is TGTGCCAGCAGTTTAAGGCCACACGCCGACCACACTGAAGCTTTCTTT. It is translated as CASSLRPHADHTEAFF.

This clonotype was detected many times. This chain links TRBV15 with TRBJ1-6; D remains unclear. Germline CDR1 reads LNHNV; CDR2 reads YYDKDF (reference sequence). This CDR3 has 16 amino acids. V dropped 5 bases and J dropped 5 bases, with 16 bases sitting between them. CDR3 DNA sequence: TGTGCCACCAGCGGCACCGGGGAAATTGATAATTCACCCCTCCACTTT. It codes for CATSGTGEIDNSPLHF.

This clonotype was detected a few times. The J gene is TRBJ1-5, the V gene TRBV11-3; tentative D call: TRBD1 (6 bases). The CDR3 consists of 17 residues. Germline V gives CDR1 SGHNT, CDR2 YENEEA. Between the trimmed V and J ends, which lost 3 bases and 2 bases, there was a span of 17 bases. This CDR3 is CASSLSWGASGNQPQHF. For the CDR3, the DNA is TGTGCCAGCAGCTTGTCATGGGGGGCTTCGGGCAATCAGCCCCAGCATTTT.

The table lists this clonotype with many counts. V usage is TRBV12-3 or TRBV12-4 and J usage is TRBJ2-2; no clear D. V gave up 6 bases and J gave up 0 bases, with 8 bases separating them. The CDR3 sequence is 14 residues long. The CDR3 DNA follows: TGTGCCAGCAGCGCTATCCCGAACACCGGGGAGCTGTTTTTT. This translates into CASSAIPNTGELFF.

This clonotype was seen at least ten times. The chain employs TRBV11-3 and TRBJ2-7, with 10 nucleotides matching TRBD2. Germline V CDR1 and CDR2: SGHNT, YENEEA. The CDR3 runs 17 residues. Trimming took 5 bases from V and 5 from J; bases not matched to a gene: 15. The CDR3 bases are TGTGCCAGCAGCGTACGCCTCAGCGGGAGGGACTTTAACGAGCAGTACTTC. Protein: CASSVRLSGRDFNEQYF.

This clonotype showed up many times. The chain has TRBV12-3 or TRBV12-4 and TRBJ2-1, with a possible D match to TRBD2 (6 bases). Trimming removed 6 bases from V and 1 base from J, with 16 bases in between. CDR3 length: 16 amino acids. The CDR3 nucleotides are TGTGCCAGCAGCCTCGAATCAGGGACTTCCTACAATGAGCAGTTCTTC. This sequence encodes CASSLESGTSYNEQFF.

This clonotype was counted a single time. The junction does not match germline at one end; this may be a read error. This chain links TRBV11-2 with TRBJ2-2; TRBD1 agrees at 10 bases. The length of the CDR3 is 16 residues. Germline CDR1 SGHAT, CDR2 FQNNGV. For the CDR3, the DNA is TGTGCCAGCAGCCTAGAGGACAGGGGGTTTACCGGGGAGCTGTTTTTT. It encodes CASSLEDRGFTGELFF.

This clonotype was recorded a few times. The CDR3 DNA sequence: TGCGCCAGCAGCCAAGAGTGGCCCAATGAGCAGTTCTTC. Its protein is CASSQEWPNEQFF. The V call is TRBV4-1, the J call TRBJ2-1; no reliable D call. V was clipped by 0 bases and J by 6 bases, with 6 bases between them. CDR3 length: 13 amino acids. Germline loops: CDR1 MGHRA, CDR2 YSYEKL.

This clonotype has more than one count but fewer than ten. The genes are TRBV6-5 and TRBJ2-3, with 8 bases aligning to TRBD1. The CDR3 extends over 14 amino acids. Looked up from germline, CDR1 is MNHEY and CDR2 is SVGAGI. Trimming took 0 bases from V and 5 from J; bases not matched to a gene: 1. The DNA of the CDR3 is TGTGCCAGCAGTTACTCGACAGGGGAAGATACGCAGTATTTT. Its translation is CASSYSTGEDTQYF.

This clonotype has ten or more counts. V gene TRBV6-1 combines with J gene TRBJ1-3, with D maybe TRBD1 (5 bases). This CDR3 region has 16 residues. Germline V gene sequence: CDR1 MNHNS, CDR2 SASEGT. Deletions cut 2 bases from V and 1 base from J, with 12 bases between. CDR3 coding DNA: TGTGCCAGCAGTGAATGGGGACGGCGTTCTGGAAACACCATATATTTT. Its translation is CASSEWGRRSGNTIYF.

This clonotype was counted many times. CDR3 residues: CASSADRGSNTEAFF. The CDR3 region has the DNA TGTGCCAGCAGTGCAGACAGGGGGTCGAACACTGAAGCTTTCTTT. This chain connects TRBV27 to TRBJ1-1; 9 bases are shared with TRBD1. Germline V gene data show CDR1 as MNHEY and CDR2 as SMNVEV (reference sequence). This CDR3 region has 15 residues. Unmatched junction bases numbered 5, after V lost 5 bases and J lost 1 base.

V is TRBV6-2 or TRBV6-3 and J is TRBJ2-2; D is tentatively TRBD1 or TRBD2 (6 bases each). V lost 6 bases and J 3 bases, leaving 20 bases between the germline ends. Germline V CDR1 and CDR2: MNHEY, SVGEGT. The CDR3 is made up of 17 amino acids. The CDR3 nucleotides read TGTGCCAGCAGACCCCGGGGGCCCCCTGGGTACACCGGGGAGCTGTTTTTT. Residues: CASRPRGPPGYTGELFF.

This clonotype was recorded at least ten times. The V call is TRBV6-1, the J call TRBJ1-1; the D gene is possibly TRBD1 (5 bases). CDR3 size: 15 residues. Trimming shortened V by 7 bases and J by 4 bases, and 19 bases separated the two germline ends. The V gene's germline CDR1 is MNHNS and CDR2 SASEGT. The DNA for the CDR3 is TGTGCCAGCACCAATGACGGGGGGGTTGTCACTGAAGCTTTCTTT. This sequence encodes CASTNDGGVVTEAFF.

V and J are TRBV28 and TRBJ2-7; TRBD2 is a possible D gene (6 bases). This CDR3 is built from 17 residues. Germline loops: CDR1 MDHEN, CDR2 SYDVKM. Deletions cut 3 bases from V and 2 bases from J, with 20 bases between. Here the CDR3 DNA reads TGTGCCAGCAGTTTTTCTACCCAGGGACTGCATCCCTACGAGCAGTACTTC. Translating gives CASSFSTQGLHPYEQYF.

This clonotype was seen ten or more times. This chain uses TRBV29-1 with TRBJ1-3, with 8 nucleotides matching TRBD1. CDR3 length: 15 amino acids. Looked up from germline, CDR1 is SQVTM and CDR2 is ANQGSEA. Losses at the gene ends were 7 bases for V and 1 base for J; bases not matched to a gene: 9. The CDR3 spells CSARQGKTSGNTIYF. In nucleotides, the CDR3 is TGCAGCGCTCGACAGGGGAAGACGTCTGGAAACACCATATATTTT.